This TCR beta chain comes out of a study of blood T cell repertoires in COVID-19 (TCRdb year 2020). Broadly, across the study: Samples covering the acute and convalescent phases of COVID-19 were provided by collaborators in the United States, Italy and Spain. Sample metadata almost always included a de-identified subject ID, COVID-19 status, age in years and sex. The dataset comprised deeply sampled blood TCRbeta repertoires from subjects exposed to, actively infected with, or recovered from COVID-19. HLA class I and class II types, where available, came from metadata supplied by the sample provider rather than from assay-based typing. Samples came from the ongoing ImmuneRACE study (first 160 participants) plus 1,254 subjects from 6 global collaborators. The repertoires were released in a freely available public database meant as a resource for research on the immune response to SARS-CoV-2. The material from the prospective study consisted of cDNA or gDNA derived from T cells, B-cell-depleted T cells, or PBMCs. The paper as a whole reports these results and caveats: How much clinical and demographic metadata was included differed by source and by participant, and the metadata was provided uncurated.

TCRbeta CDR3 regions were amplified from genomic DNA by means of the immunoSEQ Assay, a bias-controlled multiplex PCR. As for how the authors treated the data: The number of nucleated cells in each sample was estimated from the amplification of reference gene primers within the assay. To quantify the absolute abundance of each unique TCRbeta CDR3 rearrangement, sequence reads were collapsed and filtered. For each sample, productive Simpson clonality was calculated by taking the square root of Simpson's diversity index across productive rearrangements. Sourced from immuneACCESS, this table was stored by TCRdb with only in-frame sequences that have V and J called. A share of the clones is absent; for the studies checked, an unresolved V gene accounts for under half, and the remainder has no known explanation. Clonal size and the V and J genes are those of that table, whereas D and trimming came from the DNA. The sample includes roughly 140,000 clones, with around 82% observed a single time. The ten largest clones add up to less than 4.5% of the sample.

The collaborating institutions used their own protocols to collect whole blood in K2EDTA tubes. For TCRbeta analysis, collaborators shipped samples as frozen whole blood, isolated PBMCs, or DNA extracted from either of those sample types. Looking up the germline V gene (reference sequence) yields CDR1 LNHDA and CDR2 SQIVND. Taken from cysteine to phenylalanine, the CDR3 has 14 residues. Only the CDR3 DNA is retained, 42 bases long and in frame from the first base. Ends trimmed: V by 5 bases, J by 2 bases; bases unmatched to a gene: 4. As for this clone: Its antigen is unknown. Qualities for individual bases were not recorded, and no much larger clone is one base off.

This clonotype was sampled from a man aged 55 to 70 with acute or convalescent COVID-19. The chain couples TRBV19 to TRBJ2-5; 8 bases in between match TRBD1. Sample: peripheral blood. The CDR3 protein is CASSLGTGQETQYF. The sequenced DNA is TGTGCCAGTAGTCTCGGGACAGGACAAGAGACCCAGTACTTC.